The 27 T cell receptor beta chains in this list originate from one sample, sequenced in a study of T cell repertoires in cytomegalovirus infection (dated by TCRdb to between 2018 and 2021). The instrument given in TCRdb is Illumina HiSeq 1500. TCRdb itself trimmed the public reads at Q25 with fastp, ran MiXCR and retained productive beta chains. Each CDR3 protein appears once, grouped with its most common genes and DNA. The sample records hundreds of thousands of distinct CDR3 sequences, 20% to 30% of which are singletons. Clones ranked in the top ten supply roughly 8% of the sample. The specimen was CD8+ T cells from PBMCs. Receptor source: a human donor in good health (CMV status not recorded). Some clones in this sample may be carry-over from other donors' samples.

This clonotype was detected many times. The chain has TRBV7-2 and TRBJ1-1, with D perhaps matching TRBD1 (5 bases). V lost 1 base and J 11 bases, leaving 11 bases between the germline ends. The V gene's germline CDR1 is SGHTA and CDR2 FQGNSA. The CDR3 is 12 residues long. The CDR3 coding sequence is TGTGCCAGCAGCTTAGGAGCCGGGGACGCTTTCTTT. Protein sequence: CASSLGAGDAFF.

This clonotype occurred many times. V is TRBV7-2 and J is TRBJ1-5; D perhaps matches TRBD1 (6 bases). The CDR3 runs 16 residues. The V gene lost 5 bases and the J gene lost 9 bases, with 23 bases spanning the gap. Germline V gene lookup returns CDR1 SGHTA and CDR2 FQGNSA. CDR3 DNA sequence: TGTGCCAGCAGCGCCCGGGGGCGCGGAGGAAACGCGCCCCAGCATTTT. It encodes CASSARGRGGNAPQHF.

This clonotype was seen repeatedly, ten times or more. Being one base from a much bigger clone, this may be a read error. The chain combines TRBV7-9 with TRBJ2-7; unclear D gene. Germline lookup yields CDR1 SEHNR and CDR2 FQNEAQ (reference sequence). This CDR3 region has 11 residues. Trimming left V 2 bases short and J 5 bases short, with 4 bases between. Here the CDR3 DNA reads TGTGCCAGCAGCTTAAACCACGAGCAGTACTTC. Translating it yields CASSLNHEQYF.

The CDR3 loop reads CASSPDSRGGLNEQFF. CDR3 in DNA: TGTGCCAGCAGCCCGGACTCCCGGGGGGGCCTTAATGAGCAGTTCTTC. The chain has TRBV4-2 and TRBJ2-1; the match to TRBD2 covers 8 bases. Trimming took 4 bases from V and 7 from J; bases not matched to a gene: 12. This CDR3 region has 16 residues. Germline assignment: CDR1 LGHNA and CDR2 YNFKEQ.

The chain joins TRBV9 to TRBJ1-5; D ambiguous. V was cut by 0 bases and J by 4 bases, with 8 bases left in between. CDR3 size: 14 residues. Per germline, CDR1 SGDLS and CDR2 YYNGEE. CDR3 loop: CASSVDGRNQPQHF. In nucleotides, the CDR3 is TGTGCCAGCAGCGTAGACGGTAGGAATCAGCCCCAGCATTTT.

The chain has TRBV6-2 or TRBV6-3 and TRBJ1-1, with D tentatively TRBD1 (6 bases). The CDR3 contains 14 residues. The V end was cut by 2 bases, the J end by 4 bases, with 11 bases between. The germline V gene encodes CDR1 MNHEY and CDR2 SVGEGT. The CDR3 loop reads CASSYGQRATEAFF. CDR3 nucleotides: TGTGCCAGCAGTTACGGACAGAGAGCCACTGAAGCTTTCTTT.

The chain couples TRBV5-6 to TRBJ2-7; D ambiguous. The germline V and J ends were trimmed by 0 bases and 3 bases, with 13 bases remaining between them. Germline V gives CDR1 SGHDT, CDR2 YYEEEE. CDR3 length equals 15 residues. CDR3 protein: CASSLVPADHYEQYF. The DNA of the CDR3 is TGTGCCAGCAGCTTGGTTCCAGCAGATCACTACGAGCAGTACTTC.

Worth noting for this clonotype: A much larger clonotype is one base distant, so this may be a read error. CDR3 amino acids: CASRSLQIYGYTF. The CDR3 bases are TGTGCCAGCCGCTCCCTACAAATCTATGGCTACACCTTC. V is TRBV5-4 and J is TRBJ1-2, with D uncertain. The V end lost 7 bases, the J end lost 4 bases, and 14 bases lay between the germline ends. The CDR3 is made up of 13 amino acids. Germline V gene data show CDR1 as SGHNT and CDR2 as YYREEE (reference sequence).

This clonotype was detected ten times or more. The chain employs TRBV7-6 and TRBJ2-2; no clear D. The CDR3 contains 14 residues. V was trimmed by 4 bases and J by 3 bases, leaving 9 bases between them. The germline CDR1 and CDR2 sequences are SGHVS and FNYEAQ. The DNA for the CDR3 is TGTGCCAGCAGCTCCCGCCCATACACCGGGGAGCTGTTTTTT. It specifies CASSSRPYTGELFF.

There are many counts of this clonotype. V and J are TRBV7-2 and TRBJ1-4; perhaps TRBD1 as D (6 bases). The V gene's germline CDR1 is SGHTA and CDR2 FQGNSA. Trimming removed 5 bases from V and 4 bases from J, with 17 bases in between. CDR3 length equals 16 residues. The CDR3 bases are TGTGCCAGCAGCAACCCGAGAAGGGGGGATAATGAAAAACTGTTTTTT. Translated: CASSNPRRGDNEKLFF.

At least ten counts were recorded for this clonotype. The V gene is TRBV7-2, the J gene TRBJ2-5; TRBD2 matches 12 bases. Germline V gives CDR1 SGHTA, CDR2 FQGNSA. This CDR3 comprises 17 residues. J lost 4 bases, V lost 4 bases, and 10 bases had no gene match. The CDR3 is CASSSRPSGGAVETQYF. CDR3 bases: TGTGCCAGCAGCTCCCGGCCTAGCGGGGGGGCGGTAGAGACCCAGTACTTC.

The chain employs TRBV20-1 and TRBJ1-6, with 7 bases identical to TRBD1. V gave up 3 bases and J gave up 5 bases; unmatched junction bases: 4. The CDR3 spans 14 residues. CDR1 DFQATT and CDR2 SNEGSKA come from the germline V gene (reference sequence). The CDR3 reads CSASQGVDNSPLHF. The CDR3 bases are TGCAGTGCTAGCCAGGGGGTGGATAATTCACCCCTCCACTTT.

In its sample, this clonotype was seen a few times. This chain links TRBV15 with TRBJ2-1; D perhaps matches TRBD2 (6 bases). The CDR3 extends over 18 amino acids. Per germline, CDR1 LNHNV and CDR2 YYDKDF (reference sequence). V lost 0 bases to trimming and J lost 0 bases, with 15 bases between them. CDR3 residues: CATSRDRGLPSSYNEQFF. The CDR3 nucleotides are TGTGCCACCAGCAGAGATCGTGGACTACCGAGCTCCTACAATGAGCAGTTCTTC.

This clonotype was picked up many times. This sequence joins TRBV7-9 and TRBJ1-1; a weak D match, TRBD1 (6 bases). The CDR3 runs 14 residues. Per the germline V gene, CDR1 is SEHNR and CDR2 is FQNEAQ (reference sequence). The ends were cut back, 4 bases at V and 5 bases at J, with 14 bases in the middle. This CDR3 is CASSSGPGETEAFF. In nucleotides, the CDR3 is TGTGCCAGCAGCTCAGGACCAGGGGAGACTGAAGCTTTCTTT.

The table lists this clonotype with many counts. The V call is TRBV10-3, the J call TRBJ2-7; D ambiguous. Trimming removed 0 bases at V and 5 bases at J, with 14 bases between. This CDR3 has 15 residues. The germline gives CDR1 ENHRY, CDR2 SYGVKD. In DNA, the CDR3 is TGTGCCATCAGTGAGTCGGCCCCTGGGATCGACGAGCAGTACGTC. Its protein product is CAISESAPGIDEQYV.

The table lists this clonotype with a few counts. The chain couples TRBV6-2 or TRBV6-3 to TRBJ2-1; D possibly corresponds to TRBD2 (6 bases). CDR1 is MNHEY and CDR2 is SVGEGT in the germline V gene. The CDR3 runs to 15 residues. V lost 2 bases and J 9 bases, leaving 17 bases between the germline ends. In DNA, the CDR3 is TGTGCCAGCAGTTACATTAAGGCAGGGCGGGGTGAGCAGTTCTTC. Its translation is CASSYIKAGRGEQFF.

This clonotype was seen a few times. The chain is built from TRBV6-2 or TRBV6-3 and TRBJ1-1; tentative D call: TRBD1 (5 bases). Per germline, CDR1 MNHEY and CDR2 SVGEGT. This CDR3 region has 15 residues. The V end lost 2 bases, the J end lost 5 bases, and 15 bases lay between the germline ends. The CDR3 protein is CASSYPSGQRTEAFF. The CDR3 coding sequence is TGTGCCAGCAGTTACCCATCGGGGCAGCGGACTGAAGCTTTCTTT.

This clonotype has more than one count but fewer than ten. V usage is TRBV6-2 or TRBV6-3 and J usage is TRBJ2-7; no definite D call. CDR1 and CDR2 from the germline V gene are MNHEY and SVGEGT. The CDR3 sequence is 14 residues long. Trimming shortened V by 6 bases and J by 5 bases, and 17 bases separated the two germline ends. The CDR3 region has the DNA TGTGCCAGCAGCCCTGGACCTCCTCCGGACGAGCAGTACGTC. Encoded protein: CASSPGPPPDEQYV.

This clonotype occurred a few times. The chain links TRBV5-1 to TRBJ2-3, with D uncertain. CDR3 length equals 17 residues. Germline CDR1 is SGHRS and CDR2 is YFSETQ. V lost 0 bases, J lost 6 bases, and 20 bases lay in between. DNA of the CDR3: TGCGCCAGCAGCTTGGGAGTGTTATTGGCGGTCGGGGATACGCAGTATTTT. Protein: CASSLGVLLAVGDTQYF. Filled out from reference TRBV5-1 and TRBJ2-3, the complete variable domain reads KAGVTQTPRYLIKTRGQQVTLSCSPISGHRSVSWYQQTPGQGLQFLFEYFSETQRNKGNFPGRFSGRQFSNSRSEMNVSTLELGDSALYLCASSLGVLLAVGDTQYFGPGTRLTVL.

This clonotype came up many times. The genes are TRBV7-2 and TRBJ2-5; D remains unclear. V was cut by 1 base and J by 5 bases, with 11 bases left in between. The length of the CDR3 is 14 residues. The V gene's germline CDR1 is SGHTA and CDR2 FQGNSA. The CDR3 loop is CASSLEGPWETQYF. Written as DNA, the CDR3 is TGTGCCAGCAGCTTAGAAGGACCCTGGGAGACCCAGTACTTC.

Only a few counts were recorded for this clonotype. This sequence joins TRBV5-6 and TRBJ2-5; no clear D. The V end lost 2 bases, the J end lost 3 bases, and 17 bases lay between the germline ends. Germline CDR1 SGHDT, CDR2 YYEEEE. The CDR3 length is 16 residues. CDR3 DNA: TGTGCCAGCAGCTTCCCACCGTTCACCGTGGAAGAGACCCAGTACTTC. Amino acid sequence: CASSFPPFTVEETQYF.

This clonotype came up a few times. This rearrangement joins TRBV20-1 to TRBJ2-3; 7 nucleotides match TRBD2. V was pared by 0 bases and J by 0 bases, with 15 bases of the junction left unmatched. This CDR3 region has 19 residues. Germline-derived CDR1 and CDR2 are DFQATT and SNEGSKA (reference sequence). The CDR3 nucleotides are TGCAGTGCTAGAGATCGGGAGGCGGACCACCGCCCTAGCACAGATACGCAGTATTTT. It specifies CSARDREADHRPSTDTQYF.

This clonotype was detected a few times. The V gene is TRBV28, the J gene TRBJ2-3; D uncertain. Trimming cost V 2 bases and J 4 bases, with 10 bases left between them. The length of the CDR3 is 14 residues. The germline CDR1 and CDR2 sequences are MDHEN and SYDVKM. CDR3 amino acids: CASSLDGSADTQYF. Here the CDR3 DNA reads TGTGCCAGCAGTTTAGACGGATCAGCAGATACGCAGTATTTT. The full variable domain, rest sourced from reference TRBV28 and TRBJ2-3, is DVKVTQSSRYLVKRTGEKVFLECVQDMDHENMFWYRQDPGLGLRLIYFSYDVKMKEKGDIPEGYSVSREKKERFSLILESASTNQTSMYLCASSLDGSADTQYFGPGTRLTVL.

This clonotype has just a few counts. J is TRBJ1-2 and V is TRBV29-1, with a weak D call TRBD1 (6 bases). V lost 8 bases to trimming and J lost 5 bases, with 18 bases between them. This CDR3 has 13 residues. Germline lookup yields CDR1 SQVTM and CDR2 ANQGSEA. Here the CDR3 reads CSTYSQGQYGYTF. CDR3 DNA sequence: TGCAGCACTTATTCCCAAGGACAGTATGGCTACACCTTC.

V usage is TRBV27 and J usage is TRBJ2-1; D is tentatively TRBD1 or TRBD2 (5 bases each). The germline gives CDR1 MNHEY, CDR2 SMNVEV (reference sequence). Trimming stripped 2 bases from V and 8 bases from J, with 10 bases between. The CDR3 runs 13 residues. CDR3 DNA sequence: TGTGCCAGCAGTTTAAAAGGGACCGATGAGCAGTTCTTC. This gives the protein CASSLKGTDEQFF.

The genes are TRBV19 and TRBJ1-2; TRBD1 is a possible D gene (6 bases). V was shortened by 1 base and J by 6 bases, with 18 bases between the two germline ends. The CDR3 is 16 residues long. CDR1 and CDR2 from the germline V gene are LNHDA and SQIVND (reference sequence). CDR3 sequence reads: CASSIGFGGYRDGYTF. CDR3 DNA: TGTGCCAGTAGTATAGGTTTCGGGGGCTATCGGGATGGCTACACCTTC.

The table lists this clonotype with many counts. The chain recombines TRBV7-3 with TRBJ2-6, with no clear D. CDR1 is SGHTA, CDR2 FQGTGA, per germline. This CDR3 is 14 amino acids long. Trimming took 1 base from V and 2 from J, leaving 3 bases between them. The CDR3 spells CASSLKAGANVLTF. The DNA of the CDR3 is TGTGCCAGCAGCTTAAAGGCTGGGGCCAACGTCCTGACTTTC. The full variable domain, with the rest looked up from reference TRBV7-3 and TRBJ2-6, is GAGVSQTPSNKVTEKGKYVELRCDPISGHTALYWYRQSLGQGPEFLIYFQGTGAADDSGLPNDRFFAVRPEGSVSTLKIQRTERGDSAVYLCASSLKAGANVLTFGAGSRLTVL.